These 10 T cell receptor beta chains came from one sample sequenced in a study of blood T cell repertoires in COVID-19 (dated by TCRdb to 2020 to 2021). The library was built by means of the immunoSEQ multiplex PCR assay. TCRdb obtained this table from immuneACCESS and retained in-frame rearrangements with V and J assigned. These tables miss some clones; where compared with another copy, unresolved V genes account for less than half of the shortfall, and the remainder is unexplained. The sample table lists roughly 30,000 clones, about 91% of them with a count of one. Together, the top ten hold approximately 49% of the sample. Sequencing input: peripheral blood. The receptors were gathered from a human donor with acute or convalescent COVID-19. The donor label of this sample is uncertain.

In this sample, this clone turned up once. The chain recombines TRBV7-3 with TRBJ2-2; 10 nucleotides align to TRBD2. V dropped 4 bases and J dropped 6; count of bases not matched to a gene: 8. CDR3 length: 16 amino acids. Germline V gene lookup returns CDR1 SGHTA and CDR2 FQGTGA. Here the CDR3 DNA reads TGTGCCAGCAGCTCCGTAGCGGGGGGCCAGTCCGGGGAGCTGTTTTTT. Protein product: CASSSVAGGQSGELFF. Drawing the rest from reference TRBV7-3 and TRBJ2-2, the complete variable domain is GAGVSQTPSNKVTEKGKYVELRCDPISGHTALYWYRQSLGQGPEFLIYFQGTGAADDSGLPNDRFFAVRPEGSVSTLKIQRTERGDSAVYLCASSSVAGGQSGELFFGEGSRLTVL.

The CDR3 coding sequence is TGTGCCAGCAGCTTAGCCGGCGGCGTTAACACTGAAGCTTTCTTT. This gives the protein CASSLAGGVNTEAFF. The chain links TRBV11-2 to TRBJ1-1, with unresolved D. V was cut by 1 base and J by 2 bases, with 11 bases left in between. This CDR3 contains 15 residues. Germline V gene lookup returns CDR1 SGHAT and CDR2 FQNNGV.

The CDR3 coding sequence is TGCGCCAGCAGCTTGGGTCCTAGCGGGGGCACAGATACGCAGTATTTT. Translated: CASSLGPSGGTDTQYF. The chain recombines TRBV5-1 with TRBJ2-3; 9 bases fit TRBD2. The CDR3 is made up of 16 amino acids. With 0 bases clipped from V and 1 base from J, the junction kept 3 bases outside the gene matches. The germline CDR1 and CDR2 sequences are SGHRS and YFSETQ.

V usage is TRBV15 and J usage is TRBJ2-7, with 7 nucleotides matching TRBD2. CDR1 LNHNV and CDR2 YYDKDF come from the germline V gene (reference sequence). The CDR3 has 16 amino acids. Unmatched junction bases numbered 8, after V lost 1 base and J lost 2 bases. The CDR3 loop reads CATSRGGPGRAYEQYF. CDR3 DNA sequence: TGTGCCACCAGCAGAGGAGGCCCAGGGAGGGCCTACGAGCAGTACTTC.

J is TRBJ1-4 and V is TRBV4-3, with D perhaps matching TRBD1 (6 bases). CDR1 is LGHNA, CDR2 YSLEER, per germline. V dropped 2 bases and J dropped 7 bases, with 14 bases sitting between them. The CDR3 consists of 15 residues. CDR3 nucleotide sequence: TGCGCCAGCAGCCAAAGCGCAGGGGTAGTTGAAAAACTGTTTTTT. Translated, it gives CASSQSAGVVEKLFF.

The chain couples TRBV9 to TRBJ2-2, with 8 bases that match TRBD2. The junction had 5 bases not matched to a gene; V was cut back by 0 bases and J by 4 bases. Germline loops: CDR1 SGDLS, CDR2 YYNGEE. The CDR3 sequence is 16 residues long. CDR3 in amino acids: CASSVAGGPGTGELFF. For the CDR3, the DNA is TGTGCCAGCAGCGTAGCGGGAGGGCCGGGCACCGGGGAGCTGTTTTTT.

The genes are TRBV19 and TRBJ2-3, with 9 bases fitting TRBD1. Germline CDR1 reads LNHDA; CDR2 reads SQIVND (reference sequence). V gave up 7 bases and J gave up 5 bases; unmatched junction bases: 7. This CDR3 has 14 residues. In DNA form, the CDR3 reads TGTGCCAGTACACTGGGGACAGGGAAAGATACGCAGTATTTT. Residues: CASTLGTGKDTQYF.

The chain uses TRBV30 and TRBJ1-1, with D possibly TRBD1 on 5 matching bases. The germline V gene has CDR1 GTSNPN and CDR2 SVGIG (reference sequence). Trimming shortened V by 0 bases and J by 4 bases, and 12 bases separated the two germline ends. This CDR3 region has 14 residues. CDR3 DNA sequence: TGTGCCTGGAGTGTACGATGGGGGGGCACTGAAGCTTTCTTT. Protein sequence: CAWSVRWGGTEAFF.

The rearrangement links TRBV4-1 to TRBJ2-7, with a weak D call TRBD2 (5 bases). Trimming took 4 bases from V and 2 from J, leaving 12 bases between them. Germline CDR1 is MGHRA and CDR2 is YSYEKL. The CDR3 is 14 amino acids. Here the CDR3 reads CASSRQTTPYEQYF. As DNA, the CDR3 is TGCGCCAGCAGCCGTCAGACTACTCCCTACGAGCAGTACTTC.

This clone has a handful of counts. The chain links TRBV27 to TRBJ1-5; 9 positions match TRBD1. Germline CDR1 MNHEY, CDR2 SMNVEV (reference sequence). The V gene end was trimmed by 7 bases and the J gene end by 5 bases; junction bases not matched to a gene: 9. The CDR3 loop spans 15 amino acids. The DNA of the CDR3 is TGTGCCAGCAATAGTTGGGACAGGGATTATCAGCCCCAGCATTTT. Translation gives CASNSWDRDYQPQHF.